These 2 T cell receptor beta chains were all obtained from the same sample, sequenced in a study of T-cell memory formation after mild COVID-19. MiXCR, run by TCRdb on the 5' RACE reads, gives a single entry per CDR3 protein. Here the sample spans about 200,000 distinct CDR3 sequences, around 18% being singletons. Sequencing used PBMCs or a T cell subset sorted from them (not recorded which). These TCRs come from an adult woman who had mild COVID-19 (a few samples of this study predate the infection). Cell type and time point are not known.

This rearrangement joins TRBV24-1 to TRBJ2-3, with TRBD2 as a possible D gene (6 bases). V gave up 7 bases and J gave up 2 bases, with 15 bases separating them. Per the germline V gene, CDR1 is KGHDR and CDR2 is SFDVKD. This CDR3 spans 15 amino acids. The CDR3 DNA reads TGTGCCACCAGACAAGGCGGAGGGATCACAGATACGCAGTATTTT. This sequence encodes CATRQGGGITDTQYF.

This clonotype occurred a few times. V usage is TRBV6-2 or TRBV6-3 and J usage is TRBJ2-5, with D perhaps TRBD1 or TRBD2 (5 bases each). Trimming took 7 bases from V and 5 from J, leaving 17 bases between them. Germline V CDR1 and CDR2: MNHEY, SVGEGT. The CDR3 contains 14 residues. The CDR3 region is CASILGPRSETQYF. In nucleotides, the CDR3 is TGTGCCAGCATCCTGGGACCACGATCGGAGACCCAGTACTTC.